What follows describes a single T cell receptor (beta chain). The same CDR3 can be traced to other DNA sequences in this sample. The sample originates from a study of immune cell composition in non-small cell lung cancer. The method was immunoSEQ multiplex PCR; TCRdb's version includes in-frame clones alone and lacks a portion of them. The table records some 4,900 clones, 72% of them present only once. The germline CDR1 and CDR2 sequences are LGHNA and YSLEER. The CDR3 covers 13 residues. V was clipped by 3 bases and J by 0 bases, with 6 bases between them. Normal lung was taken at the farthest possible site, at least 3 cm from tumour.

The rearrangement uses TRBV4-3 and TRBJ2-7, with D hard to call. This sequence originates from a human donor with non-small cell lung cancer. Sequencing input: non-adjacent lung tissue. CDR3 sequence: CASSQSVSYEQYF. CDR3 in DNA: TGCGCCAGCAGCCAGTCGGTCTCCTACGAGCAGTACTTC.